These 11 T cell receptor beta chains came from one sample sequenced in a study of T cells after yellow fever vaccination. Each CDR3 protein is one row after TCRdb ran MiXCR on the 5' RACE reads. The data contain 50,000 or so distinct CDR3 sequences, about 6.6% of them seen just once; the ten biggest clones take up around 24%. This sample comprised CD8+ T cells not binding an NS4B(214-222) dextramer, sorted from PBMCs, obtained about 41 days after the first yellow fever vaccination. All receptors come from a man between 18 and 35 years old who received the YFV17D yellow fever vaccine.

In this sample, this clonotype turned up many times. The CDR3 loop reads CASSPILGTSGSDTQYF. The CDR3 coding sequence is TGTGCCAGCAGCCCCATCCTCGGGACTAGTGGATCAGATACGCAGTATTTT. The chain is built from TRBV7-6 and TRBJ2-3; 8 nucleotides align to TRBD2. J was trimmed by 4 bases and V by 5 bases; bases with no gene match: 14. CDR3 length: 17 amino acids. Germline assignment: CDR1 SGHVS and CDR2 FNYEAQ.

This clonotype was counted ten times or more. The chain uses TRBV29-1 and TRBJ2-5; unclear D gene. Germline values: CDR1 SQVTM, CDR2 ANQGSEA. V was cut by 6 bases and J by 3 bases, with 14 bases left in between. This CDR3 spans 13 amino acids. CDR3 sequence (DNA): TGCAGCGTCGACGGCGGCGTCGAAGAGACCCAGTACTTC. It codes for CSVDGGVEETQYF. Complete variable domain (other parts from reference TRBV29-1 and TRBJ2-5): SAVISQKPSRDICQRGTSLTIQCQVDSQVTMMFWYRQQPGQSLTLIATANQGSEATYESGFVIDKFPISRPNLTFSTLTVSNMSPEDSSIYLCSVDGGVEETQYFGPGTRLLVL.

On this clonotype: The junction departs from germline at one end; a sequencing error may be responsible. V is TRBV7-7 and J is TRBJ2-5, with D perhaps TRBD1 or TRBD2 (6 bases each). The CDR3 loop spans 15 amino acids. The germline V gene has CDR1 SSHAT and CDR2 FNYEAQ (reference sequence). The CDR3 DNA sequence: TGTGCTAGCAGCCTCAGTTGGGGGGCCCAAGAGACCCAGTACTTC. It translates to CASSLSWGAQETQYF.

This clonotype came up a few times. The genes are TRBV20-1 and TRBJ2-7; possible D gene TRBD2, 5 bases. Germline CDR1 reads DFQATT; CDR2 reads SNEGSKA (reference sequence). CDR3 length: 13 residues. V lost 3 bases and J 0 bases, leaving 9 bases between the germline ends. The CDR3: CSASGESSYEQYV. CDR3 coding DNA: TGCAGTGCTAGTGGGGAGAGCTCCTACGAGCAGTACGTC.

This clonotype has a handful of counts. In DNA, the CDR3 is TGTGCCATCAGTGGGAGCCCACGCACAGATACGCAGTATTTT. Translating gives CAISGSPRTDTQYF. The chain carries TRBV10-3 and TRBJ2-3, with no clear D. Germline CDR1 reads ENHRY; CDR2 reads SYGVKD. CDR3 size: 14 residues. The ends were cut back, 4 bases at V and 1 base at J, with 9 bases in the middle.

This sequence joins TRBV28 and TRBJ1-2; D is ambiguous. The germline gives CDR1 MDHEN, CDR2 SYDVKM. This CDR3 comprises 15 residues. V was trimmed by 4 bases and J by 2 bases, leaving 14 bases between them. CDR3 loop: CASSSIDFPNYGYTF. The CDR3, as DNA: TGTGCCAGCAGTTCGATCGACTTTCCCAACTATGGCTACACCTTC.

This clonotype has only a few counts. The chain joins TRBV28 to TRBJ2-2, with a weak D call TRBD1 (6 bases). V shed 4 bases and J shed 0 bases, with 24 bases lying between them. Germline CDR1 reads MDHEN; CDR2 reads SYDVKM. The CDR3 has 20 amino acids. CDR3 sequence (DNA): TGTGCCAGCAGTTCCCCGACTTGGACAGACGAGAACTCGAACACCGGGGAGCTGTTTTTT. Translated, it gives CASSSPTWTDENSNTGELFF. Filled out from reference TRBV28 and TRBJ2-2, the complete variable domain reads DVKVTQSSRYLVKRTGEKVFLECVQDMDHENMFWYRQDPGLGLRLIYFSYDVKMKEKGDIPEGYSVSREKKERFSLILESASTNQTSMYLCASSSPTWTDENSNTGELFFGEGSRLTVL.

The chain recombines TRBV5-8 with TRBJ1-1; maybe TRBD1 (5 bases). V lost 0 bases, J lost 7 bases, and 10 bases lay in between. Germline V gene data show CDR1 as SGHTS and CDR2 as YDEGEE. This CDR3 has 13 residues. CDR3 in amino acids: CASSLEGYLEAFF. The CDR3 nucleotides are TGTGCCAGCAGCTTGGAGGGGTATCTTGAAGCTTTCTTT.

This clonotype appeared many times. This chain uses TRBV12-3 or TRBV12-4 with TRBJ2-4; 8 positions agree with TRBD1. This CDR3 has 14 residues. J lost 6 bases, V lost 6 bases, and 7 bases had no gene match. The CDR3 is CASSTGQEPNIQYF. The CDR3 DNA reads TGTGCCAGCAGCACGGGACAGGAGCCAAACATTCAGTACTTC.

J is TRBJ2-7 and V is TRBV7-8; tentatively, D is TRBD1 (6 bases). The CDR3 has 17 residues. Trimming removed 1 base from V and 2 bases from J, with 18 bases in between. Looked up from germline, CDR1 is SGHVS and CDR2 is FQNEAQ. CDR3 residues: CASSLESLQGNPYEQYV. The CDR3 nucleotides read TGTGCCAGCAGCTTAGAAAGTTTGCAGGGGAACCCCTACGAGCAGTACGTC.

The chain is built from TRBV7-9 and TRBJ2-1; 7 nucleotides agree with TRBD2. The trim removed 3 bases at V and 3 bases at J, leaving 5 bases unmatched. The germline V gene has CDR1 SEHNR and CDR2 FQNEAQ (reference sequence). CDR3 length equals 15 residues. CDR3 DNA: TGTGCCAGCAGCTTTCGCGGGAGCTACTACAATGAGCAGTTCTTC. The encoded protein is CASSFRGSYYNEQFF.